Listed here is a single T cell receptor beta chain. This sample was included in a study of radiation and T cells in renal cell carcinoma. Sequencing was performed with immunoSEQ multiplex PCR; in TCRdb, only in-frame clones are kept and a portion is missing. Found here are approximately 65,000 clones, 60% to 85% of them singletons; the top ten hold 6% to 7%. Time point reported: blood 4 weeks post-SBRT, at nephrectomy. Stated treatment: 15 Gy SBRT to primary tumor, nephrectomy 4 weeks later. Serial blood draws occurred at baseline and 2 and 4 weeks post-SBRT. The CDR3 is 13 residues long. The germline V gene encodes CDR1 SGHRS and CDR2 YFSETQ. Trimming shortened V by 7 bases and J by 0 bases, and 10 bases separated the two germline ends.

V is TRBV5-1 and J is TRBJ2-5; D may be TRBD2 (6 bases). The clonotype originates from a man aged 60 to 69 with renal cell carcinoma. The sample in question was blood, obtained from a patient whose treatment included radiotherapy and nephrectomy. CDR3: CASGAGDQETQYF. CDR3 in DNA: TGCGCCAGCGGAGCGGGTGACCAAGAGACCCAGTACTTC.